These 20 T cell receptor beta chains were sequenced from one sample in a study of T cells in Graves' hyperthyroidism and ophthalmopathy. Amplified TCR beta CDR3 regions derived from RNA transcripts. The HTBI primer set served for first-round RT-PCR of the TCR CDR3. TCRdb reanalysed the multiplex PCR reads using MiXCR and keeps one entry per CDR3 protein. The sample consists of about 160,000 distinct CDR3 sequences, roughly 10% of them appearing once. Sequencing used blood. The receptor set was obtained from a young woman with Graves' hyperthyroidism that later progressed to Graves' ophthalmopathy.

The chain employs TRBV5-4 and TRBJ1-6; 7 bases agree with TRBD1. The CDR3 is 17 amino acids. Unmatched junction bases numbered 9, after V lost 3 bases and J lost 3 bases. The germline V gene encodes CDR1 SGHNT and CDR2 YYREEE (reference sequence). For the CDR3, the DNA is TGTGCCAGCAGCTGGGATTTCGGGACAGACTATAATTCACCCCTCCACTTT. Its protein is CASSWDFGTDYNSPLHF.

In its sample, this clonotype was seen a few times. The chain joins TRBV5-4 to TRBJ1-2; D gene unclear. V was shortened by 0 bases and J by 4 bases, with 10 bases between the two germline ends. Germline-derived CDR1 and CDR2 are SGHNT and YYREEE (reference sequence). The length of the CDR3 is 14 residues. The CDR3 sequence: CASSLEGRSYGYTF. The CDR3 nucleotides read TGTGCCAGCAGCTTGGAGGGCAGAAGCTATGGCTACACCTTC.

The sample holds many counts of this clonotype. The gene calls are TRBV2 and TRBJ1-1; D is ambiguous. The V end lost 7 bases, the J end lost 6 bases, and 15 bases lay between the germline ends. The CDR3 covers 13 residues. The germline V gene has CDR1 SNHLY and CDR2 FYNNEI. The CDR3 nucleotides are TGTGCCAGCATCAGAGACGAAATAGCTGAAGCTTTCTTT. Its protein is CASIRDEIAEAFF.

This clonotype was counted between two and nine times. The V gene is TRBV3-1, the J gene TRBJ2-6; D perhaps matches TRBD1 (5 bases). This CDR3 is built from 16 residues. Trimming took off 0 bases at V and 2 bases at J, with 8 bases between the two ends. CDR1 and CDR2 from the germline V gene are LGHDT and YNNKEL (reference sequence). The CDR3 DNA reads as TGTGCCAGCAGCCAAGAAGGGGAAGCTGGGGCCAACGTCCTGACTTTC. Residues: CASSQEGEAGANVLTF.

This clonotype showed up many times. This rearrangement joins TRBV19 to TRBJ2-7, with 7 bases lining up with TRBD1. Germline V gene sequence: CDR1 LNHDA, CDR2 SQIVND (reference sequence). Trimming took 8 bases from V and 2 from J; bases not matched to a gene: 9. CDR3 length: 14 residues. CDR3 bases: TGTGCCAGTCGAAGGGGGCGAGGGGCCTACGAGCAGTACTTC. Its protein is CASRRGRGAYEQYF.

This clonotype was recorded at least ten times. This chain uses TRBV2 with TRBJ2-2; weak D call: TRBD2 (6 bases). Germline-derived CDR1 and CDR2 are SNHLY and FYNNEI. V lost 7 bases and J lost 6, with 9 bases in between. This CDR3 is built from 12 residues. The CDR3 DNA is TGTGCCAGCATATCGGGGGCCGGGGAGCTGTTTTTT. Protein sequence: CASISGAGELFF.

This clonotype was detected a few times. The chain carries TRBV5-1 and TRBJ2-7, with 10 positions matching TRBD2. The CDR3 contains 18 residues. The V gene's germline CDR1 is SGHRS and CDR2 YFSETQ. The V segment lost 0 bases and the J segment 2 bases; nucleotides outside the gene matches: 11. Here the CDR3 reads CASSLDGTGLALTYEQYF. In nucleotides, the CDR3 is TGCGCCAGCAGCTTGGATGGGACGGGACTAGCGCTAACCTACGAGCAGTACTTC.

This clonotype appeared many times. The chain recombines TRBV20-1 with TRBJ2-7; 10 bases are shared with TRBD2. The CDR3 has 14 residues. The J segment lost 7 bases and the V segment lost 0 bases, leaving 6 bases of the junction unmatched. In germline, CDR1 is DFQATT, CDR2 SNEGSKA (reference sequence). CDR3: CSARDGTSEREQYF. The CDR3, as DNA: TGCAGTGCTAGAGATGGGACTAGCGAACGGGAGCAGTACTTC.

This clonotype showed up many times. The V and J genes are TRBV28 and TRBJ2-3; 9 bases agree with TRBD1. This CDR3 region has 17 residues. V lost 8 bases and J lost 2; bases outside the gene matches: 14. Germline-derived CDR1 and CDR2 are MDHEN and SYDVKM. The CDR3 bases are TGTGCCAGCCAAGTTACTCTATACAGGGGGCTCACAGATACGCAGTATTTT. Amino acids: CASQVTLYRGLTDTQYF.

This clonotype occurred many times. The chain couples TRBV28 to TRBJ1-3; TRBD1 is a possible D gene (6 bases). The CDR3 runs 13 residues. Germline values: CDR1 MDHEN, CDR2 SYDVKM. Trimming took off 6 bases at V and 8 bases at J, with 14 bases between the two ends. CDR3 protein: CASSGGMLYTIYF. Written as DNA, the CDR3 is TGTGCCAGCAGCGGGGGCATGTTGTACACCATATATTTT.

This clonotype was counted at least ten times. The CDR3 nucleotides are TGTGCCAGTAGTACTCCCAACAGAAGCTATGGCTACACCTTC. It specifies CASSTPNRSYGYTF. The gene calls are TRBV19 and TRBJ1-2; D uncertain. The CDR3 contains 14 residues. Trimming took off 4 bases at V and 4 bases at J, with 13 bases between the two ends. From germline, CDR1 is LNHDA and CDR2 SQIVND (reference sequence).

This clonotype was detected ten times or more. This rearrangement joins TRBV27 to TRBJ2-7; D is uncertain. From germline, CDR1 is MNHEY and CDR2 SMNVEV (reference sequence). V gave up 2 bases and J gave up 5 bases, with 7 bases separating them. This CDR3 comprises 12 residues. The DNA of the CDR3 is TGTGCCAGCAGTTTAAGGGTCGACGAGCAGTACTTC. Protein: CASSLRVDEQYF.

This clonotype appeared a few times. The chain has TRBV4-1 and TRBJ1-5; 8 nucleotides line up with TRBD1. This CDR3 region has 13 residues. Germline V gene lookup returns CDR1 MGHRA and CDR2 YSYEKL. The V gene end was trimmed by 2 bases and the J gene end by 7 bases; junction bases not matched to a gene: 1. Here the CDR3 reads CASSQPGGQPQHF. The CDR3 DNA follows: TGCGCCAGCAGCCAACCAGGGGGCCAGCCCCAGCATTTT.

As concerns this clonotype: Just one base apart from a much larger clone, this may be a read error. The chain combines TRBV5-6 with TRBJ2-3; D unresolved. This CDR3 contains 13 residues. The V gene lost 0 bases and the J gene lost 4 bases, with 6 bases spanning the gap. Germline V gives CDR1 SGHDT, CDR2 YYEEEE. In DNA, the CDR3 is TGTGCCAGCAGCTTGGTGGGGTCAGATACGCAGTATTTT. Encoded protein: CASSLVGSDTQYF.

This clonotype has a count of ten or more. V usage is TRBV2 and J usage is TRBJ1-1; the D gene is possibly TRBD1 (6 bases). The CDR3 length is 15 residues. Germline V CDR1 and CDR2: SNHLY, FYNNEI. Trimming shortened V by 7 bases and J by 4 bases, and 19 bases separated the two germline ends. CDR3 residues: CASTADSGFTTEAFF. CDR3 nucleotide sequence: TGTGCCAGCACCGCGGACAGCGGATTCACCACTGAAGCTTTCTTT.

This clonotype was found many times. This chain joins TRBV27 and TRBJ1-2, with D tentatively TRBD1 (6 bases). Deletions cut 1 base from V and 3 bases from J, with 6 bases between. This CDR3 spans 13 amino acids. Germline V lookup: CDR1 MNHEY, CDR2 SMNVEV (reference sequence). The chain's CDR3 is CASSLYRDYGYTF. CDR3 in DNA: TGTGCCAGCAGTTTATACAGGGACTATGGCTACACCTTC.

For this clonotype: Possible read error: a much larger clone is one base away. The gene calls are TRBV12-3 or TRBV12-4 and TRBJ2-4; 8 nucleotides align to TRBD1. The CDR3 extends over 15 amino acids. The DNA for the CDR3 is TGTACCAGCAGGGACAGGAACCTAGCCAAAAACATTCAGTACTTC. Its translation: CTSRDRNLAKNIQYF.

This clonotype occurred many times. The chain recombines TRBV27 with TRBJ1-2; no clear D gene. This CDR3 comprises 14 residues. Germline values: CDR1 MNHEY, CDR2 SMNVEV (reference sequence). Trimming cost V 5 bases and J 0 bases, with 10 bases left between them. The CDR3 bases are TGTGCCAGCAGTCTAAAAGGGACTAACTATGGCTACACCTTC. Residues: CASSLKGTNYGYTF.

This clonotype has only a few counts. The chain employs TRBV6-1 and TRBJ1-5; 9 nucleotides align to TRBD1. Germline CDR1 is MNHNS and CDR2 is SASEGT. Losses at the gene ends were 6 bases for V and 6 bases for J; bases not matched to a gene: 9. The CDR3 is made up of 15 amino acids. In DNA form, the CDR3 reads TGTGCCAGCAGCAAGGGACAGGGCACAGGTCAGCCCCAGCATTTT. It is translated as CASSKGQGTGQPQHF.

This clonotype was seen many times. This sequence joins TRBV9 and TRBJ1-5; 9 positions match TRBD1. Trimming at V came to 2 bases and at J to 7 bases, leaving 4 bases not matched to a gene. CDR1 is SGDLS, CDR2 YYNGEE, per germline. CDR3 length: 14 residues. CDR3 bases: TGTGCCAGCAGCGTGGGACAGGGTCCCCAGCCCCAGCATTTT. Translation: CASSVGQGPQPQHF. The complete variable domain, with remaining parts taken from reference TRBV9 and TRBJ1-5, reads DSGVTQTPKHLITATGQRVTLRCSPRSGDLSVYWYQQSLDQGLQFLIQYYNGEERAKGNILERFSAQQFPDLHSELNLSSLELGDSALYFCASSVGQGPQPQHFGDGTRLSIL.